This TCR beta chain is drawn from a study of PD-1 blockade in classical Hodgkin lymphoma (dated by TCRdb to the early 2020s). With respect to the entire study: Nivolumab dosing was 3 mg/kg intravenously every 2 weeks, continuing until either disease progression or unacceptable toxicity. The study used TCR beta sequencing and CyTOF to define a peripheral blood immune signature of response to PD-1 blockade in classical Hodgkin lymphoma. Summary of the overall study and its limitations: Only a single clinical trial cohort was studied, and what caused the repertoire differences, possibly disease activity or prior therapy, remained undefined. Baseline TCR diversity was reported to be lower in newly diagnosed patients than in healthy donors and to be lower still in relapsed/refractory patients. CD4+ but not CD8+ TCR diversity rose significantly by C4D1 (p=0.0027 vs p=0.16), most apparent in complete responders (p=0.02). Among trial patients, those achieving complete response had baseline diversity similar to that of newly diagnosed patients, while diversity was significantly lower in partial responders and progressors. Patients starting nivolumab less than 1 year after ASCT had lower diversity and were excluded from later analyses to avoid confounding by immune reconstitution.

Genomic DNA was extracted with the Qiagen DNeasy kit from unsorted PBMCs and from negatively selected CD4+ and CD8+ fractions. Amplification of TCR beta CDR3 regions was done by immunoSEQ multiplex PCR with primers that anneal to V and J segments. A synthetic immune receptor repertoire was used to minimize amplification bias, and any residual bias was removed computationally once sequencing was done. The paper's processing steps were these. Repertoire diversity was quantified as the Shannon entropy index using custom Python scripts. Unsorted, CD4+ and CD8+ repertoires were examined separately, except in combined analyses, for which CD4+ and CD8+ sequences were merged in silico. Clonal expansion was defined as at least a 2-fold frequency increase after treatment relative to C1D1, with a pseudocount of 0.5 for undetected baseline clones. Singleton clones were defined as clones with 0 or 1 copy at C1D1, and non-singleton clones were defined as clones with 2 or more copies. Clones expanded in unsorted samples were labelled as CD4+, CD8+ or unknown by matching protein sequences in sorted samples from the same patient. Wilcoxon tests on paired samples were used to test changes in diversity from C1D1 to C4D1. As stored in TCRdb, this immuneACCESS dataset retains in-frame rearrangements with V and J assigned. A fraction of the clones does not appear; measured against another copy, unresolved V genes explain less than half of the discrepancy, and the remainder lacks a known reason. V, J and clone size are those of that table, while D and trimming were read from the DNA. The sample table records over 3,500 clones; approximately 66% of these occur just once. The biggest ten clones account for 8.5% to 10% of the sample.

This clone appeared a few times. What antigen it recognizes has not been identified. Base-call qualities are not available, and no considerably larger clone is one nucleotide away. The time point label, as the study defines it: cycle 2 day 1 (C2D1) of nivolumab. Every trial patient had relapsed after autologous stem cell transplantation, and cohorts A, B and C differed in prior brentuximab vedotin exposure. The trial cohort was composed of under 70 patients with relapsed/refractory classical Hodgkin lymphoma, for whom complete response, partial response or progressive disease was recorded as best overall response. Single-agent nivolumab was administered to trial patients in the multi-cohort phase II CheckMate 205 trial. Best overall response was determined by an independent review committee according to the 2007 International Working Group response criteria. PBMCs from the trial were collected at three points: immediately before nivolumab initiation (C1D1), and during therapy at cycle 2 day 1 and cycle 4 day 1. Peripheral blood was collected in 8 mL Vacutainer Cell Preparation Tubes, from which PBMCs were isolated by centrifugation and then cryopreserved.

V lost 2 bases and J lost 3 bases, and the count of bases not matched to a germline gene is 3. Based on the germline V gene (reference sequence), the CDR1 and CDR2 sequences are MNHEY and SMNVEV. The CDR3 runs 15 amino acids, cysteine and phenylalanine included. Only the CDR3 region is kept as DNA, spanning 45 bases read in frame from base 1. The input for sequencing was peripheral blood mononuclear cells (PBMCs), taken before the second cycle of nivolumab. The clonotype was recovered from a human donor with classical Hodgkin lymphoma. The chain links TRBV27 with TRBJ2-3; 9 of the junction bases match TRBD2. The CDR3 corresponds to CASSLRGRGTDTQYF. The nucleotide sequence reads TGTGCCAGCAGTTTACGCGGGAGGGGTACAGATACGCAGTATTTT.